This TCR beta chain was profiled in a study of regulatory T cells in long-lasting Graves disease. Per the germline V gene, CDR1 is LNHNV and CDR2 is YYDKDF (reference sequence). With V trimmed by 9 bases and J by 4 bases, 8 bases remained unmatched. CDR3 size: 14 residues. This clonotype was counted between two and nine times. CDR3-region Arm-PCR and iRepertoire HTBI primers produced the TCR beta libraries. From the multiplex PCR reads, TCRdb called clonotypes with MiXCR, one entry per CDR3 protein. Of about 540,000 distinct CDR3 sequences in the sample, approximately 13% were seen once. Indicated time point: newly diagnosed GD, antithyroid drugs for less than 3 months. With RNA extracted from PBMCs as input, the TCR library was made. These records were also assigned to another study, of T cells in Graves' hyperthyroidism and ophthalmopathy.

The sequence was collected from a man aged 25 to 40 with Graves disease. The chain joins TRBV15 to TRBJ2-1, with 8 nucleotides matching TRBD2. Sequenced here: peripheral blood mononuclear cells (PBMCs), sampled at new diagnosis, from a patient treated with antithyroid drugs. Written as DNA, the CDR3 is TGTGCCACGGGCCCAACTAGCGGTTACAATGAGCAGTTCTTC. It codes for CATGPTSGYNEQFF.